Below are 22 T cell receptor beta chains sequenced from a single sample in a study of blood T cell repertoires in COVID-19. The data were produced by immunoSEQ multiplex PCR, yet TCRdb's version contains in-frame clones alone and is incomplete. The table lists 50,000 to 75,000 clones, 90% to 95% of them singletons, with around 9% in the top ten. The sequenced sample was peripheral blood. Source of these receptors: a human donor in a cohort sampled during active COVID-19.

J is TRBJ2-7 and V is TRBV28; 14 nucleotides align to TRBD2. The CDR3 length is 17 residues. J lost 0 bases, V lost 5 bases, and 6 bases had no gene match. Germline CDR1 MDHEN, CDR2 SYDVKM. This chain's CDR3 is CASSPPGLAGASYEQYF. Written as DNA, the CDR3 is TGTGCCAGCAGTCCCCCGGGACTAGCGGGGGCCTCCTACGAGCAGTACTTC.

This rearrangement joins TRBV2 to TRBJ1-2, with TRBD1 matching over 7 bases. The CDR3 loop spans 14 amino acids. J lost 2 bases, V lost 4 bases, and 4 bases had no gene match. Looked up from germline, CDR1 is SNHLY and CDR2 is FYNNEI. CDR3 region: CASSAGQVNYGYTF. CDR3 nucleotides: TGTGCCAGCAGTGCCGGACAGGTCAACTATGGCTACACCTTC.

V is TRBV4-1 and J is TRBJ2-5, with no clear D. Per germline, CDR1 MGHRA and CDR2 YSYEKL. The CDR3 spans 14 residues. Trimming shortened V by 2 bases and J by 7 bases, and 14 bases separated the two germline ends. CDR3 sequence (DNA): TGCGCCAGCAGCCAAATAGACTCCGAAGGGACCCAGTACTTC. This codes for CASSQIDSEGTQYF.

CDR3 bases: TGTGCCACCAGCGTAGGAGACTCAGGGGTACTTGAGCAGTTCTTC. It is translated as CATSVGDSGVLEQFF. J is TRBJ2-1 and V is TRBV15, with D perhaps matching TRBD1 (6 bases). There are 15 residues in the CDR3. Germline CDR1 LNHNV, CDR2 YYDKDF (reference sequence). Trimming shortened V by 5 bases and J by 9 bases, and 20 bases separated the two germline ends.

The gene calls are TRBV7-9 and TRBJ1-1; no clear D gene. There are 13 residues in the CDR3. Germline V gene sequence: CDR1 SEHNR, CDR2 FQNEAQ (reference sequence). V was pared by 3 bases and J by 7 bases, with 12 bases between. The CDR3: CASSFATAGEAFF. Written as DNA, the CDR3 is TGTGCCAGCAGCTTTGCTACCGCTGGTGAAGCTTTCTTT.

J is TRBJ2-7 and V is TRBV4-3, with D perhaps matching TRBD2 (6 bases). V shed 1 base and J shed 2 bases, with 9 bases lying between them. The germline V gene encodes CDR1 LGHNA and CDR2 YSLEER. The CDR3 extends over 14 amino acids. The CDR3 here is CASSQVSGPYEQYF. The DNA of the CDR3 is TGCGCCAGCAGCCAAGTTAGCGGACCCTACGAGCAGTACTTC.

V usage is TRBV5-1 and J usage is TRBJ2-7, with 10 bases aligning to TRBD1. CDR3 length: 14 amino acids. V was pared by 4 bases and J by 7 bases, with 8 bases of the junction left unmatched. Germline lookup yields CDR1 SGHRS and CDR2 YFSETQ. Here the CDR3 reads CASSLRTGGTEQYF. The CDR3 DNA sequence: TGCGCCAGCAGCCTACGGACAGGGGGTACGGAGCAGTACTTC.

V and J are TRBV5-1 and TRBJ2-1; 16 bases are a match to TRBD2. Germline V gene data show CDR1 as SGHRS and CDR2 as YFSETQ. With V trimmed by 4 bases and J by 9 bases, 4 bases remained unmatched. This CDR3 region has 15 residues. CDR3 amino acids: CASSGGLAGGIEQFF. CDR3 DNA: TGCGCCAGCAGCGGGGGACTAGCGGGAGGGATTGAGCAGTTCTTC. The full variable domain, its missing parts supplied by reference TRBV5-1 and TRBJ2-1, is KAGVTQTPRYLIKTRGQQVTLSCSPISGHRSVSWYQQTPGQGLQFLFEYFSETQRNKGNFPGRFSGRQFSNSRSEMNVSTLELGDSALYLCASSGGLAGGIEQFFGPGTRLTVL.

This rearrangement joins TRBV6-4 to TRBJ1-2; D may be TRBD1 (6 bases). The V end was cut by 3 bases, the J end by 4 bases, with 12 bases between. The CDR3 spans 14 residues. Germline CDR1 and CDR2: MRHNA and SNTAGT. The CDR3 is CASSETGTSYGYTF. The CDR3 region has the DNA TGTGCCAGCAGTGAAACCGGGACAAGCTATGGCTACACCTTC.

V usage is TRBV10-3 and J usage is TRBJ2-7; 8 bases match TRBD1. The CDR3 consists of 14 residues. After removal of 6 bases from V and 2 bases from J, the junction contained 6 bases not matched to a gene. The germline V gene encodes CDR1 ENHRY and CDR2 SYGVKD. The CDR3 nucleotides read TGTGCCATCAGAGCCGGGACAGGAACCTACGAGCAGTACTTC. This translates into CAIRAGTGTYEQYF.

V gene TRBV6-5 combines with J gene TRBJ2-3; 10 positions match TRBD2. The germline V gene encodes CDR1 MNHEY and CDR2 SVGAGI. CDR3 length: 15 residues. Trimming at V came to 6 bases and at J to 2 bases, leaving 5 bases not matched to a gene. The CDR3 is CASSPAGGPTDTQYF. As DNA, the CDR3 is TGTGCCAGCAGCCCAGCGGGGGGGCCCACAGATACGCAGTATTTT.

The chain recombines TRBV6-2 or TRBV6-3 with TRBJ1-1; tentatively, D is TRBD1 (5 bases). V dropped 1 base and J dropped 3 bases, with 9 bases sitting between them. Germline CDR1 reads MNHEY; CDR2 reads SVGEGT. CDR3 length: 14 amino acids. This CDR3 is CASSYWGEDTEAFF. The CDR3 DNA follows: TGTGCCAGCAGTTACTGGGGCGAGGACACTGAAGCTTTCTTT.

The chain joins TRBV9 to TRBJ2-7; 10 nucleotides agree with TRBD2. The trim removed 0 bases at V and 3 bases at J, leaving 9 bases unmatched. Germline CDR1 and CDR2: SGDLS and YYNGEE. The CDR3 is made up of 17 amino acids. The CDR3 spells CASSVEAWTSGDYEQYF. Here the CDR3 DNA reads TGTGCCAGCAGCGTAGAGGCCTGGACTAGCGGAGACTACGAGCAGTACTTC.

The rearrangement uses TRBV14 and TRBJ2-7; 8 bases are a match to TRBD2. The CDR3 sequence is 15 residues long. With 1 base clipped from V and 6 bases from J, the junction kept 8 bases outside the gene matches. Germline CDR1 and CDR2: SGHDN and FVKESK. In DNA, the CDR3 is TGTGCCAGCAGCCAAGGGATAGCGGGATCCCTCGAGCAGTACTTC. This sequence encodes CASSQGIAGSLEQYF.

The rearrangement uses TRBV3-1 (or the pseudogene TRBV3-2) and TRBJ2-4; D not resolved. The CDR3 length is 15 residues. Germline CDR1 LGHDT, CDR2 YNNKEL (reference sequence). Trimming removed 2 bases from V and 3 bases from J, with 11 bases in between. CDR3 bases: TGTGCCAGCAGCCAAAGGCTCGGGTGCAAAAACATTCAGTACTTC. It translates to CASSQRLGCKNIQYF.

DNA of the CDR3: TGCGCCAGCAGCTTGGGTAGTTTCGGGGAGACCCAGTACTTC. This codes for CASSLGSFGETQYF. The chain combines TRBV5-1 with TRBJ2-5; D is ambiguous. Trimming cost V 0 bases and J 5 bases, with 11 bases left between them. This CDR3 region has 14 residues. Germline-derived CDR1 and CDR2 are SGHRS and YFSETQ.

The CDR3 DNA follows: TGTGCCAGCAGCTTAGCGACTAGTCCCTCCTACGAGCAGTACTTC. Its translation is CASSLATSPSYEQYF. V and J are TRBV11-2 and TRBJ2-7, with a weak D call TRBD2 (6 bases). Germline V gives CDR1 SGHAT, CDR2 FQNNGV. The CDR3 sequence is 15 residues long. The V end was cut by 1 base, the J end by 0 bases, with 10 bases between. Supplemented by reference TRBV11-2 and TRBJ2-7, the full variable domain reads EAGVAQSPRYKIIEKRQSVAFWCNPISGHATLYWYQQILGQGPKLLIQFQNNGVVDDSQLPKDRFSAERLKGVDSTLKIQPAKLEDSAVYLCASSLATSPSYEQYFGPGTRLTVT.

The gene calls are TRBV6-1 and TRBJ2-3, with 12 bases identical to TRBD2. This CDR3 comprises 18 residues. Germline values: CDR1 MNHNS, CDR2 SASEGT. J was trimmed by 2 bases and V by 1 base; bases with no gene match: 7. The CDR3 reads CASSEGLAGEWVTDTQYF. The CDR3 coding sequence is TGTGCCAGCAGTGAAGGACTAGCGGGAGAATGGGTCACAGATACGCAGTATTTT.

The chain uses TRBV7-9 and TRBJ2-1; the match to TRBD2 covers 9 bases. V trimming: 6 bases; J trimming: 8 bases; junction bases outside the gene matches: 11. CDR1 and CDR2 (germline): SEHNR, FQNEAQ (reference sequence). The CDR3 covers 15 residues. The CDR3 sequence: CASRTLAGGPHEQFF. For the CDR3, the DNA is TGTGCCAGCAGGACCCTTGCGGGGGGGCCCCATGAGCAGTTCTTC.

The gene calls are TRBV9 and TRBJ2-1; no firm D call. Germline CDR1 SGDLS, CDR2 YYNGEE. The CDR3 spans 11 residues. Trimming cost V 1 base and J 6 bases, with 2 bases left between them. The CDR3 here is CASSVLNEQFF. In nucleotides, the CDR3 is TGTGCCAGCAGCGTACTCAATGAGCAGTTCTTC. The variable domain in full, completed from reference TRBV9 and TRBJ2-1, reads DSGVTQTPKHLITATGQRVTLRCSPRSGDLSVYWYQQSLDQGLQFLIQYYNGEERAKGNILERFSAQQFPDLHSELNLSSLELGDSALYFCASSVLNEQFFGPGTRLTVL.

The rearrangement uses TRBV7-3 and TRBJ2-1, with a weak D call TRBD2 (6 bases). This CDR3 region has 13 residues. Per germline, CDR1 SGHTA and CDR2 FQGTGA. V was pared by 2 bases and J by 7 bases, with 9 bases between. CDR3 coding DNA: TGTGCCAGCAGCTTACCAGGGAGGAATGAGCAGTTCTTC. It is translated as CASSLPGRNEQFF.

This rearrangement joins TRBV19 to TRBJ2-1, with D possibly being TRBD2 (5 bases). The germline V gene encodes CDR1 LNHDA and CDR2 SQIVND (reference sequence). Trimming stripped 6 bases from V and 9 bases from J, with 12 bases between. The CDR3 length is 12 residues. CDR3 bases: TGTGCCAGTAGCACCGGACTGAGTGAGCAGTTCTTC. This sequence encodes CASSTGLSEQFF.